This T cell receptor (beta chain) is from a study of PD-1 blockade in classical Hodgkin lymphoma. Whole-study results and caveats: Complete responders had baseline diversity similar to newly diagnosed patients. Significantly greater TCR diversity emerged by C4D1 in CD4+ cells but not CD8+ cells. Causes of the repertoire differences remain undefined, possibly disease activity or prior therapy. At baseline, newly diagnosed patients reportedly showed less TCR diversity than healthy donors.

Relapse after autologous stem cell transplantation occurred in every patient, and brentuximab vedotin exposure varied. The CDR3 extends over 14 amino acids. Trimming cost V 2 bases and J 7 bases, with 11 bases left between them. Per the germline V gene, CDR1 is SGHVS and CDR2 is FQNEAQ. Of note for this clone: Its matching antigen is unknown.

Data came from immunoSEQ multiplex PCR; TCRdb stores just in-frame clones and leaves some out. The table includes fewer than 30,000 clones, approximately 78% detected once. This specimen was peripheral blood mononuclear cells (PBMCs), taken before the second cycle of nivolumab. The V and J genes are TRBV7-8 and TRBJ1-4; D remains ambiguous. The clonotype was recovered from a human donor with classical Hodgkin lymphoma. The CDR3 loop reads CASSLTSPSEKLFF. The CDR3 region has the DNA TGTGCCAGCAGCTTAACCTCCCCAAGTGAAAAACTGTTTTTT.